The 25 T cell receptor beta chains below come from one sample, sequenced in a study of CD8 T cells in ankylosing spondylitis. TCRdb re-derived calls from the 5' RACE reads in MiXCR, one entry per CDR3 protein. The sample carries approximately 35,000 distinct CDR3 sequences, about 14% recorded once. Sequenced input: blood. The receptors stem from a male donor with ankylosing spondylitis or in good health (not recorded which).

DNA of the CDR3: TGTGCCAGCGGGACAGCCTACGAGCAGTACTTC. Protein product: CASGTAYEQYF. The gene calls are TRBV7-9 and TRBJ2-7; 7 bases line up with TRBD1. The CDR3 covers 11 residues. Trimming cost V 8 bases and J 2 bases; bases outside gene matches: 0. Germline CDR1 and CDR2: SEHNR and FQNEAQ (reference sequence).

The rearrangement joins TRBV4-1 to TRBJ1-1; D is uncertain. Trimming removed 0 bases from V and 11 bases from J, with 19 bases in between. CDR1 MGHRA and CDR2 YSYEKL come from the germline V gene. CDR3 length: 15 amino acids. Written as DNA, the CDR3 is TGCGCCAGCAGCCAAGATAGGAGCAGCCAAGTGTTGGCTTTCTTT. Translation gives CASSQDRSSQVLAFF.

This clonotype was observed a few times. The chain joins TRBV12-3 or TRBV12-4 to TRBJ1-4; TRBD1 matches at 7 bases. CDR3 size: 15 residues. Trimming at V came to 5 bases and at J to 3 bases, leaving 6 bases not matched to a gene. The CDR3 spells CASSLNGQANEKLFF. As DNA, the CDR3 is TGTGCCAGCAGTCTCAACGGACAGGCTAATGAAAAACTGTTTTTT.

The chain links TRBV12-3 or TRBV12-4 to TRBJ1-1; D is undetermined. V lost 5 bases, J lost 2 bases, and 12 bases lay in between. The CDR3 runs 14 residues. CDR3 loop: CASSPTADNTEAFF. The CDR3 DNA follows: TGTGCCAGCAGTCCAACCGCGGATAACACTGAAGCTTTCTTT.

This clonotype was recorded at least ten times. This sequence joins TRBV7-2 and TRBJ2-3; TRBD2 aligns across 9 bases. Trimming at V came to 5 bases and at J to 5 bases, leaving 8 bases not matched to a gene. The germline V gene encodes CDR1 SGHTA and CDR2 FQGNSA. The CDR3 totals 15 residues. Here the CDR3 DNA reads TGTGCCAGCAGCACGAATAGCGGGGGTTTAGATACGCAGTATTTT. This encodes CASSTNSGGLDTQYF. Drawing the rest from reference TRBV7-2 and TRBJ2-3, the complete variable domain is GAGVSQSPSNKVTEKGKDVELRCDPISGHTALYWYRQSLGQGLEFLIYFQGNSAPDKSGLPSDRFSAERTGGSVSTLTIQRTQQEDSAVYLCASSTNSGGLDTQYFGPGTRLTVL.

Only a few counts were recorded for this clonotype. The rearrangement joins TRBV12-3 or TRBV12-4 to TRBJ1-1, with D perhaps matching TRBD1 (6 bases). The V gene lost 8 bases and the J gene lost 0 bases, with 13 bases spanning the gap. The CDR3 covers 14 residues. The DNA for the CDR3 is TGTGCCAGCGGTGGACAGCCCATGAACACTGAAGCTTTCTTT. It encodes CASGGQPMNTEAFF.

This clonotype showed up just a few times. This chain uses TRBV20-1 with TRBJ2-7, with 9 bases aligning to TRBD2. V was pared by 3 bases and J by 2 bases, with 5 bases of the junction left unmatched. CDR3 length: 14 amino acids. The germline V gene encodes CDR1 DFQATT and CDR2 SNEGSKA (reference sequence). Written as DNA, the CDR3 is TGCAGTGCTAGTGTGCTAGCGGGGCCCTACGAGCAGTACTTC. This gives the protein CSASVLAGPYEQYF.

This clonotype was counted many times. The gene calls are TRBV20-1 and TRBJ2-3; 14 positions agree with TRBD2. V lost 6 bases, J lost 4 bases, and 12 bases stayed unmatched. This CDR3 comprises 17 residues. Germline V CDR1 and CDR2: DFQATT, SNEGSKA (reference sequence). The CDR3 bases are TGCAGTGCCAGCCGACTAGCGGGGGGGCCCGCTCCAGATACGCAGTATTTT. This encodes CSASRLAGGPAPDTQYF.

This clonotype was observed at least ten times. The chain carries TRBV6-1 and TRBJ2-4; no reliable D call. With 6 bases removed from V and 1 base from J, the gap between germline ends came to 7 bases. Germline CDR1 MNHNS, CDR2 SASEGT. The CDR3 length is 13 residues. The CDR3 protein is CASSGSAKNIQYF. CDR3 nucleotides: TGTGCCAGCAGCGGGTCCGCCAAAAACATTCAGTACTTC.

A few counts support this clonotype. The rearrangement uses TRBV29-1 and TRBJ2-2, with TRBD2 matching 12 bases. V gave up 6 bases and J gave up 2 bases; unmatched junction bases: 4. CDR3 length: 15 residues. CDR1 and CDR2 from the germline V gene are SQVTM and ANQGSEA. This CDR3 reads CSVLGLAGNTGELFF. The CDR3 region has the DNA TGCAGCGTGCTGGGACTAGCGGGTAACACCGGGGAGCTGTTTTTT.

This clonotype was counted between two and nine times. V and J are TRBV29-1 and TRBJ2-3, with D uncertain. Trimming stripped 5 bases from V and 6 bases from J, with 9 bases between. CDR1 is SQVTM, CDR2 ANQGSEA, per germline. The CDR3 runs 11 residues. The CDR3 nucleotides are TGCAGCGTTTTCTGGTTGGATACGCAGTATTTT. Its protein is CSVFWLDTQYF.

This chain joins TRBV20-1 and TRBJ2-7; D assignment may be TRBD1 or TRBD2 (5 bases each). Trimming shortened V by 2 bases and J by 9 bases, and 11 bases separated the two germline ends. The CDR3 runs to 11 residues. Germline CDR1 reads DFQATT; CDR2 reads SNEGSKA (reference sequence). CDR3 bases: TGCAGTGCTAGATCCTCGAGGGGGCAGTACTTC. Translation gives CSARSSRGQYF.

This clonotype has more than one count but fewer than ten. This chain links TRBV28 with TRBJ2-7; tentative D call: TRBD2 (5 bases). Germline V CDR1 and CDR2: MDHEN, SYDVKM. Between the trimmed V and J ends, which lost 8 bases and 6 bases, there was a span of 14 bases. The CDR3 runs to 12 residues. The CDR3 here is CASGGSSREQYF. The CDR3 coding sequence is TGTGCCAGCGGAGGATCTAGCCGCGAGCAGTACTTC.

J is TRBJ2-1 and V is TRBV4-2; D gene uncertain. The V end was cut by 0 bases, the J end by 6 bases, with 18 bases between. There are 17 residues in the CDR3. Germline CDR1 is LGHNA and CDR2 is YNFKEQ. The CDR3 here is CASSQDTRSQRGNEQFF. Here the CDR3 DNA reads TGTGCCAGCAGCCAAGATACCCGGTCCCAGAGAGGCAATGAGCAGTTCTTC.

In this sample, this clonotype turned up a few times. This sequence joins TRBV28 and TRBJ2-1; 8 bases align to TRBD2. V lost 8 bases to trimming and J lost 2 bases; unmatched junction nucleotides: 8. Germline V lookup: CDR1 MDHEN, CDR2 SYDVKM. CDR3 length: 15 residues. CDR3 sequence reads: CASLYSGSPYNEQFF. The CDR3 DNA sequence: TGTGCCAGCCTATACAGCGGGAGTCCCTACAATGAGCAGTTCTTC. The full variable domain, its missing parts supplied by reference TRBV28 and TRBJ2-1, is DVKVTQSSRYLVKRTGEKVFLECVQDMDHENMFWYRQDPGLGLRLIYFSYDVKMKEKGDIPEGYSVSREKKERFSLILESASTNQTSMYLCASLYSGSPYNEQFFGPGTRLTVL.

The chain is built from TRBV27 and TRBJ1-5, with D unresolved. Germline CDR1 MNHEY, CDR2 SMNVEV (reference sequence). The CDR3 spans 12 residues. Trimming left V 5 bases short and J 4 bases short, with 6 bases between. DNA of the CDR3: TGTGCCAGCAGTACATCAAATCAGCCCCAGCATTTT. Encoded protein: CASSTSNQPQHF.

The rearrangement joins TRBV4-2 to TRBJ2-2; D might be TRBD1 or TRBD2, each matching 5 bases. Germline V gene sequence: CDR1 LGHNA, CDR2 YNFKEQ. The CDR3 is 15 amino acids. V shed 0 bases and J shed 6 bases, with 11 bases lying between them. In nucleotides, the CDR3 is TGTGCCAGCAGCCAAGATCAAAGGGGAGCCGGGGAGCTGTTTTTT. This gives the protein CASSQDQRGAGELFF.

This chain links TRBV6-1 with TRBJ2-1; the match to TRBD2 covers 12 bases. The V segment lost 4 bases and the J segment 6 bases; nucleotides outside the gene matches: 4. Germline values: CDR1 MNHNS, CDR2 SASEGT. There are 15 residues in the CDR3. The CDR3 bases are TGTGCCAGCAGTGCCCCGGGACTAGCGGGCAATGAGCAGTTCTTC. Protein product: CASSAPGLAGNEQFF.

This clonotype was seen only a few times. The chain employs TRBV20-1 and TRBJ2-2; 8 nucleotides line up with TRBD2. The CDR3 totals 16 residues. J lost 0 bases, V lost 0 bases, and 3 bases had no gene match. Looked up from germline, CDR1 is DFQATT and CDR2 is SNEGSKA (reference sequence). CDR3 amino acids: CSARDTSGANTGELFF. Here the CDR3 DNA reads TGCAGTGCTAGAGATACTAGCGGAGCGAACACCGGGGAGCTGTTTTTT.

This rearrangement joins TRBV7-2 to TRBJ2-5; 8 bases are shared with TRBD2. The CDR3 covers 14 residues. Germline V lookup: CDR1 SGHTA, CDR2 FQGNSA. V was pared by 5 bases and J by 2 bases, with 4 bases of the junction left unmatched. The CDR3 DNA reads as TGTGCCAGCAGCCGCGGACTAGCTCAAGAGACCCAGTACTTC. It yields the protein CASSRGLAQETQYF.

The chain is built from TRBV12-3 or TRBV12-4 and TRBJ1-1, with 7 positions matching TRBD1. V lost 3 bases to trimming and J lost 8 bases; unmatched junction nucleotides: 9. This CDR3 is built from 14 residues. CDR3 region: CASSLALPGGEAFF. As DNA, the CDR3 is TGTGCCAGCAGTTTGGCCCTCCCAGGGGGAGAAGCTTTCTTT.

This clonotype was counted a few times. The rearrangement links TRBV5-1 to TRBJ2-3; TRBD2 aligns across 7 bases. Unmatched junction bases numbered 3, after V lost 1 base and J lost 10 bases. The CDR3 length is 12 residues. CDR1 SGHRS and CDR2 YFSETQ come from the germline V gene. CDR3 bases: TGCGCCAGCAGCTTGTATAGCGGGCCGCAGTATTTT. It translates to CASSLYSGPQYF. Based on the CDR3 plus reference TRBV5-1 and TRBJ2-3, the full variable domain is KAGVTQTPRYLIKTRGQQVTLSCSPISGHRSVSWYQQTPGQGLQFLFEYFSETQRNKGNFPGRFSGRQFSNSRSEMNVSTLELGDSALYLCASSLYSGPQYFGPGTRLTVL.

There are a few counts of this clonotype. As DNA, the CDR3 is TGTGCCAGCAGTTTGAACAGGGTCACCGGGGAGCTGTTTTTT. Translating gives CASSLNRVTGELFF. V gene TRBV12-3 or TRBV12-4 combines with J gene TRBJ2-2; D is possibly TRBD1 (6 bases). CDR3 length equals 14 residues. Trimming left V 3 bases short and J 4 bases short, with 9 bases between.

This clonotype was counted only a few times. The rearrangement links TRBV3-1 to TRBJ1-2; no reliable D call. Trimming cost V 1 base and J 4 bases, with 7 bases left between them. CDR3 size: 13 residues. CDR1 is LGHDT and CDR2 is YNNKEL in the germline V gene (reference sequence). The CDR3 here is CASSQANGYGYTF. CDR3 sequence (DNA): TGTGCCAGCAGCCAAGCAAATGGCTATGGCTACACCTTC.

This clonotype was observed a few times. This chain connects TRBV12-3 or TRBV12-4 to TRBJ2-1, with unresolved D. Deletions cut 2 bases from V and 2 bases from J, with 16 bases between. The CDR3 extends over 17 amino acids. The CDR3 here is CASSLSVTPLTYNEQFF. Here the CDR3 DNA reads TGTGCCAGCAGTTTATCGGTGACCCCACTAACCTACAATGAGCAGTTCTTC.